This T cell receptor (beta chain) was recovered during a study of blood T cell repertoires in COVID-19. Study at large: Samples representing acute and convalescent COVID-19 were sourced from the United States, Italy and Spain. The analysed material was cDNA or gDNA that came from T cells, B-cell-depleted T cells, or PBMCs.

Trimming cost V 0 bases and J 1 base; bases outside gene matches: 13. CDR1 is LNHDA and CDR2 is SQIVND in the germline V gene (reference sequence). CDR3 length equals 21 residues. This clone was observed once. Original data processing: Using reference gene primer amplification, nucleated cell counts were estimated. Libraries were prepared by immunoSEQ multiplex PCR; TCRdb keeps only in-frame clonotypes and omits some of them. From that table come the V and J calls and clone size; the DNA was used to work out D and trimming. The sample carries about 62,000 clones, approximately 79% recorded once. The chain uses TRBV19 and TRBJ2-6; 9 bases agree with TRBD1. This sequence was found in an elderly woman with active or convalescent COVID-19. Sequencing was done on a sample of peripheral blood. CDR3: CASSIEVGGGQGLSGANVLTF. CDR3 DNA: TGTGCCAGTAGTATAGAAGTGGGTGGGGGACAGGGATTATCTGGGGCCAACGTCCTGACTTTC.